One and the same sample provided the 3 T cell receptor beta chains below, sequenced in a study of beta chain features in type 1 diabetes. Study outcomes and limitations: Significant though moderate, a shortening of TCRB CDR3s appeared in all four CD4+ subsets of Type 1 diabetes patients.

No antigen has been assigned to these receptors. As every portion of the isolated RNA was reverse transcribed, the sequencing read expressed TCRB transcripts. Libraries were prepared by immunoSEQ multiplex PCR; TCRdb keeps only in-frame clonotypes and omits some of them. The repertoire has over 600,000 clones, approximately 13% of them found once; the top ten carry more than 0.1%. The specimen sequenced was naive CD4+ T cells from blood. Receptors originate from a man aged 25-40 years with type 1 diabetes.

This clone was seen a handful of times. V is TRBV4-3 and J is TRBJ2-2; 7 bases are a match to TRBD1. Trimming at V came to 5 bases and at J to 0 bases, leaving 3 bases not matched to a gene. The length of the CDR3 is 15 residues. CDR1 LGHNA and CDR2 YSLEER come from the germline V gene. The CDR3 sequence: CASSRDSANTGELFF. CDR3 nucleotides: TGCGCCAGCAGCAGGGACAGCGCGAACACCGGGGAGCTGTTTTTT.

This clone was found a few times. The chain joins TRBV4-3 to TRBJ1-1, with D unclear. Germline CDR1 reads LGHNA; CDR2 reads YSLEER. Trimming left V 3 bases short and J 5 bases short, with 10 bases between. The CDR3 totals 13 residues. The CDR3 DNA is TGCGCCAGCAGCCAGGCCCCGGCAACTGAAGCTTTCTTT. As protein: CASSQAPATEAFF.

There are a few counts of this clone. The chain has TRBV25-1 and TRBJ1-2; D is possibly TRBD1 (5 bases). Germline CDR1 and CDR2: MGHDK and SYGVNS. V was cut by 5 bases and J by 8 bases, with 15 bases left in between. The CDR3 is 13 residues long. CDR3 sequence reads: CASSLGAYEGYTF. DNA of the CDR3: TGTGCCAGCAGTTTAGGGGCGTATGAAGGCTACACCTTC.